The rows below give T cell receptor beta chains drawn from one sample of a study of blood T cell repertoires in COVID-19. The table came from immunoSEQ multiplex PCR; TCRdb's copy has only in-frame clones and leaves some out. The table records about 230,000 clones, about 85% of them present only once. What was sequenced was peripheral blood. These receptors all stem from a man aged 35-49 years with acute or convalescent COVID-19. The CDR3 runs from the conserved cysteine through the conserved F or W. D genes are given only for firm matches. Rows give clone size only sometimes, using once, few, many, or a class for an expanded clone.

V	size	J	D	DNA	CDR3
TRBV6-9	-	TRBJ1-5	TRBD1	TGTGCCAGCAAAGCTAAGTCGGGACAGGGAAGGAATCAGCCCCAGCATTTT	CASKAKSGQGRNQPQHF
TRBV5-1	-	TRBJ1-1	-	TGCGCCAGCGCTGTGGGGCAGGGCTTTGGCACTGAAGCTTTCTTT	CASAVGQGFGTEAFF
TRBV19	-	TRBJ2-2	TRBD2	TGTGCCAGTAGTATAGACTCTAGCGGGGAGGGGTATGTCGGGGAGCTGTTTTTT	CASSIDSSGEGYVGELFF
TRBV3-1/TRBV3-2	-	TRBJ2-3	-	TGTGCCAGCAGTCCGGGACTCAACACAGATACGCAGTATTTT	CASSPGLNTDTQYF
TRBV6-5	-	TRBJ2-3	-	TGTGCCAGCAAGGACTTTACAGATACGCAGTATTTT	CASKDFTDTQYF
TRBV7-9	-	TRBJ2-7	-	TGTGCCAGCAGCTTATCCGCGCTGCCCACCGAGCAGTACTTC	CASSLSALPTEQYF
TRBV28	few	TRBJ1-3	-	TGTGCCAGCACCAGGGGAGGGAACTATGGAAACACCATATATTTT	CASTRGGNYGNTIYF
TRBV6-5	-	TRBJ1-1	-	TGTGCCAGCAGTTACGGCGGTGGCACTGAAGCTTTCTTT	CASSYGGGTEAFF
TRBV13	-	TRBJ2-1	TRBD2	TGTGCCAGCAGCTCCCCCATGGTAGCGGGGGGCTTGAGGGAGCAGTTCTTC	CASSSPMVAGGLREQFF
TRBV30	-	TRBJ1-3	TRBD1	TGTGCCTGGAGTACAGGGGCGGGAAACACCATATATTTT	CAWSTGAGNTIYF
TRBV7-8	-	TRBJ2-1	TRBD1	TGTGCCAGCAGCTTAGGACAGGGAAGTGAGCAGTTCTTC	CASSLGQGSEQFF
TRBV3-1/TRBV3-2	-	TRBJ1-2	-	TGTGCCAGCACCCCGGCCCGGGGTCTGAGTAGAGGTGGCTACACCTTC	CASTPARGLSRGGYTF
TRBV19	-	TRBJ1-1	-	TGTGCCAGTAGTATCCGGGGAGCTGCTTTCTTT	CASSIRGAAFF
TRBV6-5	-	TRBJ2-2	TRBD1	TGTGCCAGCAGATCGGACAGGGGCTCCACCGGGGAGCTGTTTTTT	CASRSDRGSTGELFF
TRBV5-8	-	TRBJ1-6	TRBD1	TGTGCCAGCAGCTTGTACCAGGGGGCTACTTCACCCCTCCACTTT	CASSLYQGATSPLHF
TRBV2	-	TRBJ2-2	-	TGTGCCAGCATGAGAGTTTCCGGGGAGCTGTTTTTT	CASMRVSGELFF
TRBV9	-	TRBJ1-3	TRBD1	TGTGCCAGCAGCTCCCGGACAGGGGACGGAAACACCATATATTTT	CASSSRTGDGNTIYF
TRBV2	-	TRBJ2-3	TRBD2	TGTGCCAGCAGTGAGGAACTAGCGGTCGATACGCAGTATTTT	CASSEELAVDTQYF
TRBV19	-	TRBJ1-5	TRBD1	TGTGCCAGTTCGCAGGGGGTCGCTGGGAGCAATCAGCCCCAGCATTTT	CASSQGVAGSNQPQHF
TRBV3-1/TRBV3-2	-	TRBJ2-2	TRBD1	TGTGCCAGCAGCCGACAGGGGGCCGGGGAGCTGTTTTTT	CASSRQGAGELFF
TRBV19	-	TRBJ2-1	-	TGTGCCAGTAGTATCTTGACAGCTCCCTCCTACAATGAGCAGTTCTTC	CASSILTAPSYNEQFF
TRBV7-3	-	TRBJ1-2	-	TGTGCCAGCAGCTTAAAGGCAGGCGAAAACTATGGCTACACCTTC	CASSLKAGENYGYTF
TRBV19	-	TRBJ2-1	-	TGTGCCAGTAGTATAGGTCAGGGGGGCTACAATGAGCAGTTCTTC	CASSIGQGGYNEQFF
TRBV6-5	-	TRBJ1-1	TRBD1	TGTGCCAGCAGACGACCGGGACAGGGGATGAAAGCTTTCTTT	CASRRPGQGMKAFF
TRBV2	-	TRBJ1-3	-	TGTGCCAGCAGGAGAACAGTGGCGGGAAACACCATATATTTT	CASRRTVAGNTIYF
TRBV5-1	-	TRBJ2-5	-	TGCGCCAGCAGCTGGCCAAAGGAACAGGCGAGGTTGGAGACCCAGTACTTC	CASSWPKEQARLETQYF
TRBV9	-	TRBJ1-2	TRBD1	TGTGCCAGCAGCGCCGGGACAGGGGGGTACTATGGCTACACCTTC	CASSAGTGGYYGYTF
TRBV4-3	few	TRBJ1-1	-	TGCGCCAGCAGCCATGCTGCGTCACAGGTAGAAGCTTTCTTT	CASSHAASQVEAFF
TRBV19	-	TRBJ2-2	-	TGTGCCAGTAGTATCGCAGAGAACACCGGGGAGCTGTTTTTT	CASSIAENTGELFF
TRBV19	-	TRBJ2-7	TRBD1	TGTGCCAGTAGTATAGATTCAACAGGGGCTTACGAGCAGTACTTC	CASSIDSTGAYEQYF
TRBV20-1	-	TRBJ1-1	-	TGCAGTGCTAGTTCTCTTCGGCAGGCGAACACTGAAGCTTTCTTT	CSASSLRQANTEAFF
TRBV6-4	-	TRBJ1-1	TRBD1	TGTGCCAGCAGGCCGGGACAGGGCGGTGAACGGGCTTTCTTT	CASRPGQGGERAFF
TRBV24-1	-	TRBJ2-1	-	TGTGCCACCAGTGCCCTGGGCCCCTACAATGAGCAGTTCTTC	CATSALGPYNEQFF
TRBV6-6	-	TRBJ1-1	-	TGTGCCAGCAGTTACACCGGACTCGGAGCTGAAGCTTTCTTT	CASSYTGLGAEAFF
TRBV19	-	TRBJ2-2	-	TGTGCCAGTAGTATCTTGGCGGGCACCGGGGAGCTGTTTTTT	CASSILAGTGELFF
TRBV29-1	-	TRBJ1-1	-	TGCAGCGTTGAAGCCTCCAGCACTGAAGCTTTCTTT	CSVEASSTEAFF
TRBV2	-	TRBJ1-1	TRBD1	TGTGCCAGTAGACAGGGGTTGACCACTGAAGCTTTCTTT	CASRQGLTTEAFF
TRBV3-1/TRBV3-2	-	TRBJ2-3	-	TGTGCCAGCAGCCAAGATACCTCAGGTACGCAGTATTTT	CASSQDTSGTQYF
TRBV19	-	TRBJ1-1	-	TGTGCCAGTAACCGTCAGGGTAACACTGAAGCTTTCTTT	CASNRQGNTEAFF
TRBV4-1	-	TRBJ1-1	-	TGCGCCAGCAGCCAAGTTTCCGGGACACTGGGCGAAGCTTTCTTT	CASSQVSGTLGEAFF
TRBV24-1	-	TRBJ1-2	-	TGTGCCACCAGTGATTCGGGGGGAGCCGGCTACACCTTC	CATSDSGGAGYTF
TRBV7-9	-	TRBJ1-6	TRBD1	TGTGCCAGCAGCTTCGGACAGGCTACGTCCCATAATTCACCCCTCCACTTT	CASSFGQATSHNSPLHF
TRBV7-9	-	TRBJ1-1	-	TGTGCCAGCAGCTTAGACCAGTGGAGGGCGGCCACTGAAGCTTTCTTT	CASSLDQWRAATEAFF
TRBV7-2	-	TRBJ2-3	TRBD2	TGTGCCAGCAGCCCTAGCGGGGGCCGTGGAGATACGCAGTATTTT	CASSPSGGRGDTQYF
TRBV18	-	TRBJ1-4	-	TGTGCCAGCTCACCGGTGGTTGGCGGGGATGAAAAACTGTTTTTT	CASSPVVGGDEKLFF
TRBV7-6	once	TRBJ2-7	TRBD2	TGTGCCAGCAGCTTAGCCCCCAGCGGGGGGTACGAGCAGTACTTC	CASSLAPSGGYEQYF
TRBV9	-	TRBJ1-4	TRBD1	TGTGCCAGCAGCGTAGGGACAGGTCCACGGGCGACTAATGAAAAACTGTTTTTT	CASSVGTGPRATNEKLFF
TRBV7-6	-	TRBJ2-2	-	TGTGCCAGCAGCTTAAACGTAGAGACCGGGGAGCTGTTTTTT	CASSLNVETGELFF
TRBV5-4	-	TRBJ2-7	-	TGTGCCAGCAGCTTGGGGGCGGGTTACTACGAGCAGTACTTC	CASSLGAGYYEQYF
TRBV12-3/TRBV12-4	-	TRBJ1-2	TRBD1	TGTGCCAGCAGTTCCCGGGACAGGGGGCAGAGCACCTTC	CASSSRDRGQSTF
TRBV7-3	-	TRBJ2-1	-	TGTGCCAGCAGCCAACAATCCGGGACTAGGGGGCTGTTCTTC	CASSQQSGTRGLFF
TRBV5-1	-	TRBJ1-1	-	TGCGCCAGCAGCTCTGGGGGAGGTACTGAAGCTTTCTTT	CASSSGGGTEAFF
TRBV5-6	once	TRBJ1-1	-	TGTGCCAGCAGCTTGGATCCCTTAGGCGGTCAGACTTTCTTT	CASSLDPLGGQTFF
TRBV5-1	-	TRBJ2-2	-	TGCGCCAGCAATAATTTCCCCGGGGAGCTGTTTTTT	CASNNFPGELFF
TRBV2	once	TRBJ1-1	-	TGTGCCAGCAGCCGGGAAACTGAAGCTTTCTTT	CASSRETEAFF
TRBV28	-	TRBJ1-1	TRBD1	TGTGCCAGCAGTCAGCAGGGGGGCCCCACTGAAGCTTTCTTT	CASSQQGGPTEAFF
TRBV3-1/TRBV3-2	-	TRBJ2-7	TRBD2	TGTGCCAGCAGCCGGCTACCGGGGGGGACCTACGAGCAGTACTTC	CASSRLPGGTYEQYF